A single sample gave rise to the 31 T cell receptor beta chains below, sequenced in a study of blood T cells in healthy people across ages. A second 7 to 11 cycle PCR used barcoded and J-beta primers. TCRdb called the 5' RACE reads again in MiXCR, with one record for every CDR3 protein. The sample holds 550,000 to 700,000 distinct CDR3 sequences, about 25% seen once. Sequences were obtained from blood. All receptors derive from a woman aged 70-85 years in good health.

About this clonotype itself: Because it lacks the conserved phenylalanine or tryptophan at the end, this CDR3 is likely a read error. No DNA is shown, since the ends of the CDR3 on it are uncertain; the CDR3 is the one TCRdb lists. The chain has TRBV10-3 and TRBJ1-2; the table assigns TRBD1, which was not confirmed against the DNA. The CDR3 is made up of 13 amino acids, end residues included. Germline V gives CDR1 ENHRY, CDR2 SYGVKD. The CDR3 protein is CAISDPAKDSASL.

The rearrangement joins TRBV6-2 or TRBV6-3 to TRBJ1-1; TRBD1 matches at 7 bases. The CDR3 runs to 15 residues. Germline values: CDR1 MNHEY, CDR2 SVGEGT. V lost 9 bases, J lost 4 bases, and 14 bases stayed unmatched. Here the CDR3 DNA reads TGTGCCAGTCACGATTGGGACAGCGGTAGCACTGAAGCTTTCTTT. This codes for CASHDWDSGSTEAFF.

The chain combines TRBV4-1 with TRBJ2-1; 10 bases are a match to TRBD2. Per the germline V gene, CDR1 is MGHRA and CDR2 is YSYEKL. J lost 9 bases, V lost 3 bases, and 17 bases had no gene match. This CDR3 region has 18 residues. The CDR3 bases are TGCGCCAGCAGCCAGGATTGGTCTAGCGGGAGTGGATCTAGTGAGCAGTTCTTC. Translation gives CASSQDWSSGSGSSEQFF.

In this sample, this clonotype turned up a few times. This chain links TRBV7-9 with TRBJ1-1; no clear D gene. Germline lookup yields CDR1 SEHNR and CDR2 FQNEAQ (reference sequence). V lost 2 bases and J 8 bases, leaving 6 bases between the germline ends. This CDR3 is 11 amino acids long. The CDR3 is CASSLSQEAFF. As DNA, the CDR3 is TGTGCCAGCAGCTTATCCCAGGAAGCTTTCTTT.

This clonotype has more than one count but fewer than ten. J is TRBJ2-7 and V is TRBV2; 7 positions agree with TRBD1. The CDR3 spans 13 residues. The trim removed 6 bases at V and 7 bases at J, leaving 9 bases unmatched. Germline values: CDR1 SNHLY, CDR2 FYNNEI. The CDR3 spells CASRRDSSREQYF. Written as DNA, the CDR3 is TGTGCCAGCAGGAGGGACAGCTCGCGTGAGCAGTACTTC. The full variable domain, rest sourced from reference TRBV2 and TRBJ2-7, is EPEVTQTPSHQVTQMGQEVILRCVPISNHLYFYWYRQILGQKVEFLVSFYNNEISEKSEIFDDQFSVERPDGSNFTLKIRSTKLEDSAMYFCASRRDSSREQYFGPGTRLTVT.

The rearrangement uses TRBV27 and TRBJ2-4; 8 bases are shared with TRBD1. The CDR3 covers 17 residues. V was pared by 6 bases and J by 7 bases, with 17 bases of the junction left unmatched. Looked up from germline, CDR1 is MNHEY and CDR2 is SMNVEV (reference sequence). CDR3 sequence: CASSPRGRDDRFNIQYF. CDR3 coding DNA: TGTGCCAGCAGCCCCAGGGGGCGCGACGATCGATTTAACATTCAGTACTTC.

This clonotype was seen a few times. The rearrangement uses TRBV18 and TRBJ2-3; TRBD1 matches 7 bases. CDR3 length: 15 amino acids. Germline V gene lookup returns CDR1 KGHSH and CDR2 LQKENI. Losses at the gene ends were 2 bases for V and 0 bases for J; bases not matched to a gene: 2. CDR3 nucleotides: TGTGCCAGCTCACCAAACAGGGGTAGCACAGATACGCAGTATTTT. This codes for CASSPNRGSTDTQYF.

The J gene is TRBJ1-2, the V gene TRBV10-3; D gene unclear. Trimming cost V 0 bases and J 3 bases, with 5 bases left between them. Per the germline V gene, CDR1 is ENHRY and CDR2 is SYGVKD. The CDR3 has 13 residues. The CDR3: CAISESLDYGYTF. The CDR3 nucleotides are TGTGCCATCAGTGAGTCTCTTGACTATGGCTACACCTTC.

The chain combines TRBV4-3 with TRBJ1-3; tentatively, D is TRBD1 (5 bases). The CDR3 sequence is 14 residues long. Trimming removed 1 base from V and 2 bases from J, with 6 bases in between. From germline, CDR1 is LGHNA and CDR2 YSLEER. CDR3 DNA sequence: TGCGCCAGCAGCCAAGGGACAACTGGAAACACCATATATTTT. Its translation: CASSQGTTGNTIYF.

The V gene is TRBV4-2, the J gene TRBJ2-3; 7 bases match TRBD2. CDR1 and CDR2 from the germline V gene are LGHNA and YNFKEQ. This CDR3 has 18 residues. V lost 3 bases and J lost 1; bases outside the gene matches: 13. The CDR3: CASSHPGDQAGRTDTQYF. In nucleotides, the CDR3 is TGTGCCAGCAGCCACCCTGGGGATCAAGCGGGACGCACAGATACGCAGTATTTT.

The gene calls are TRBV4-2 and TRBJ2-2; D is undetermined. V dropped 0 bases and J dropped 2 bases, with 10 bases sitting between them. Germline values: CDR1 LGHNA, CDR2 YNFKEQ. This CDR3 region has 16 residues. CDR3 coding DNA: TGTGCCAGCAGCCAAGATCGGAGTCAAAACACCGGGGAGCTGTTTTTT. Protein sequence: CASSQDRSQNTGELFF.

The chain carries TRBV27 and TRBJ2-2, with a tentative D call TRBD2 (6 bases). V dropped 7 bases and J dropped 3 bases, with 15 bases sitting between them. Per the germline V gene, CDR1 is MNHEY and CDR2 is SMNVEV (reference sequence). This CDR3 is built from 15 residues. The CDR3 region is CASTPRGKDTGELFF. The CDR3 nucleotides are TGTGCCAGCACGCCGCGGGGCAAAGACACCGGGGAGCTGTTTTTT.

In this sample, this clonotype turned up a few times. The chain employs TRBV6-6 and TRBJ2-3, with D maybe TRBD2 (6 bases). The CDR3 totals 15 residues. Germline V gives CDR1 MNHNY, CDR2 SVGAGI (reference sequence). The V end lost 0 bases, the J end lost 7 bases, and 14 bases lay between the germline ends. The CDR3 sequence: CASSYSGRAGYTQYF. For the CDR3, the DNA is TGTGCCAGCAGTTACTCCGGCCGGGCGGGGTATACGCAGTATTTT.

This clonotype has a handful of counts. CDR3 amino acids: CASSQDGGRSGGVTDTQYF. The CDR3 nucleotides are TGCGCCAGCAGCCAAGATGGGGGTAGGAGCGGGGGAGTCACAGATACGCAGTATTTT. This chain uses TRBV4-3 with TRBJ2-3; 8 nucleotides agree with TRBD2. V trimming: 0 bases; J trimming: 2 bases; junction bases outside the gene matches: 13. Germline V gene sequence: CDR1 LGHNA, CDR2 YSLEER. The CDR3 consists of 19 residues.

This clonotype was observed a few times. The V gene is TRBV6-2 or TRBV6-3, the J gene TRBJ2-7; TRBD1 matches at 7 bases. V shed 6 bases, J shed 2 bases, and the junction held 16 bases outside the gene matches. Germline CDR1 and CDR2: MNHEY and SVGEGT. This CDR3 region has 17 residues. The CDR3 region has the DNA TGTGCCAGCAGCCTAAACAGCGTGGACAGGATGACCTACGAGCAGTACTTC. Encoded protein: CASSLNSVDRMTYEQYF.

Details on this clonotype: One end of the junction does not line up with germline, which may come from a read error. The V call is TRBV12-3 or TRBV12-4, the J call TRBJ1-2; 7 nucleotides agree with TRBD1. There are 15 residues in the CDR3. The CDR3 DNA follows: TGTGCCAGCGGTTTACAGGGGTCCCAAGGCTATGGCTACACCTTC. Encoded protein: CASGLQGSQGYGYTF.

About this clonotype itself: At one boundary the junction diverges from the germline segment, which might be a read error. This sequence joins TRBV6-5 and TRBJ2-2; D might be TRBD1 or TRBD2, each matching 5 bases. The CDR3 has 16 amino acids. CDR1 is MNHEY, CDR2 SVGAGI, per germline. This chain's CDR3 is CASSYTGTFKVGELLF. For the CDR3, the DNA is TGTGCCAGCAGTTACACGGGGACCTTCAAAGTCGGGGAGCTGCTTTTT.

Ten or more counts support this clonotype. The chain has TRBV6-2 or TRBV6-3 and TRBJ2-5, with 7 bases identical to TRBD2. The ends lost 7 bases at V and 7 bases at J; junction bases unmatched: 12. The CDR3 is made up of 14 amino acids. Germline V gene sequence: CDR1 MNHEY, CDR2 SVGEGT. CDR3 region: CASNKRGPRGTQYF. The CDR3 region has the DNA TGTGCCAGCAACAAGCGGGGCCCTCGAGGGACCCAGTACTTC.

This chain connects TRBV7-2 to TRBJ2-5; no clear D. This CDR3 is 16 amino acids long. Per germline, CDR1 SGHTA and CDR2 FQGNSA. V shed 4 bases and J shed 9 bases, with 24 bases lying between them. CDR3 bases: TGTGCCAGCAGCTCTGCCCCTAGGGCTAACGGTGAGGCCCAGTACTTC. Amino acid sequence: CASSSAPRANGEAQYF.

This rearrangement joins TRBV28 to TRBJ2-5; 7 bases are shared with TRBD1. This CDR3 contains 15 residues. In germline, CDR1 is MDHEN, CDR2 SYDVKM. The V gene end was trimmed by 4 bases and the J gene end by 5 bases; junction bases not matched to a gene: 10. CDR3 coding DNA: TGTGCCAGCAGTTCTCCCGGACAGGTTCGGGAGACCCAGTACTTC. Its translation: CASSSPGQVRETQYF. The whole variable domain, filled in from reference TRBV28 and TRBJ2-5, reads DVKVTQSSRYLVKRTGEKVFLECVQDMDHENMFWYRQDPGLGLRLIYFSYDVKMKEKGDIPEGYSVSREKKERFSLILESASTNQTSMYLCASSSPGQVRETQYFGPGTRLLVL.

The chain carries TRBV20-1 and TRBJ2-3; 10 bases are shared with TRBD2. The germline V gene has CDR1 DFQATT and CDR2 SNEGSKA (reference sequence). The CDR3 contains 15 residues. V was clipped by 6 bases and J by 4 bases; unmatched bases: 10. The CDR3 coding sequence is TGCAGTGCGATAGTCAAGCGGGGGGGCCCAGATACGCAGTATTTT. It encodes CSAIVKRGGPDTQYF.

The chain employs TRBV24-1 and TRBJ1-2; D is unclear. Germline lookup yields CDR1 KGHDR and CDR2 SFDVKD. The CDR3 totals 15 residues. The V and J ends lost 8 bases and 2 bases respectively, with 17 bases between them. The CDR3 reads CATMGRTIPNYGYTF. The DNA of the CDR3 is TGTGCCACCATGGGCAGGACCATACCGAACTATGGCTACACCTTC.

The gene calls are TRBV29-1 and TRBJ1-2; weak D call: TRBD1 (5 bases). V was shortened by 7 bases and J by 0 bases, with 9 bases between the two germline ends. The CDR3 totals 12 residues. Germline CDR1 and CDR2: SQVTM and ANQGSEA. The chain's CDR3 is CSGETANYGYTF. Written as DNA, the CDR3 is TGCAGCGGGGAGACAGCTAACTATGGCTACACCTTC.

V and J are TRBV9 and TRBJ1-4, with D possibly TRBD1 on 5 matching bases. The CDR3 extends over 14 amino acids. CDR1 SGDLS and CDR2 YYNGEE come from the germline V gene. Trimming stripped 3 bases from V and 4 bases from J, with 10 bases between. As DNA, the CDR3 is TGTGCCAGCAGCGCCGGGACTTATAATGAAAAACTGTTTTTT. It specifies CASSAGTYNEKLFF. The entire variable domain, with the rest obtained from reference TRBV9 and TRBJ1-4, is as follows: DSGVTQTPKHLITATGQRVTLRCSPRSGDLSVYWYQQSLDQGLQFLIQYYNGEERAKGNILERFSAQQFPDLHSELNLSSLELGDSALYFCASSAGTYNEKLFFGSGTQLSVL.

This clonotype was seen only a few times. V is TRBV4-1 and J is TRBJ1-6; the D is unclear. Germline CDR1 is MGHRA and CDR2 is YSYEKL. The CDR3 totals 19 residues. V was pared by 0 bases and J by 0 bases, with 15 bases between. This CDR3 reads CASSQDPQPRGSYNSPLHF. DNA of the CDR3: TGCGCCAGCAGCCAAGACCCGCAGCCTCGGGGCTCCTATAATTCACCCCTCCACTTT.

This clonotype occurred a few times. The V call is TRBV6-2 or TRBV6-3, the J call TRBJ1-4, with a weak D call TRBD1 (5 bases). CDR3 length equals 15 residues. The V end lost 0 bases, the J end lost 11 bases, and 16 bases lay between the germline ends. Germline V lookup: CDR1 MNHEY, CDR2 SVGEGT. The CDR3 sequence: CASSYSSGTVRKLFF. In DNA, the CDR3 is TGTGCCAGCAGTTACTCGTCAGGGACGGTCCGGAAACTGTTTTTT.

This clonotype is a singleton in its sample. J is TRBJ2-3 and V is TRBV29-1; TRBD1 aligns across 10 bases. Germline CDR1 reads SQVTM; CDR2 reads ANQGSEA. The junction had 11 bases not matched to a gene; V was cut back by 6 bases and J by 5 bases. This CDR3 is 15 amino acids long. The CDR3 loop is CSVDTGTGVKDTQYF. In DNA form, the CDR3 reads TGCAGCGTGGACACCGGGACAGGGGTAAAAGATACGCAGTATTTT.

The chain recombines TRBV6-2 or TRBV6-3 with TRBJ1-1; unclear D gene. With 6 bases removed from V and 4 bases from J, the gap between germline ends came to 15 bases. CDR1 MNHEY and CDR2 SVGEGT come from the germline V gene. The CDR3 covers 14 residues. The CDR3 is CASSYFPTGTEAFF. The CDR3 bases are TGTGCCAGCAGCTATTTCCCCACGGGCACTGAAGCTTTCTTT.

The chain is built from TRBV20-1 and TRBJ2-3, with D tentatively TRBD2 (6 bases). Looked up from germline, CDR1 is DFQATT and CDR2 is SNEGSKA (reference sequence). This CDR3 contains 15 residues. Trimming shortened V by 6 bases and J by 5 bases, and 21 bases separated the two germline ends. The CDR3 region has the DNA TGCAGTGCCCCCCACGGGCAGGAGGGAGGAGATACGCAGTATTTT. This codes for CSAPHGQEGGDTQYF.

The DNA of the CDR3 is TGCAGTGCTAGAGTAACAGGGGGATCATCCTTAGCCGGGGCCAACGTCCTGACTTTC. It translates to CSARVTGGSSLAGANVLTF. The gene calls are TRBV20-1 and TRBJ2-6; 8 bases are a match to TRBD1. Per the germline V gene, CDR1 is DFQATT and CDR2 is SNEGSKA (reference sequence). V trimming: 1 base; J trimming: 4 bases; junction bases outside the gene matches: 15. The CDR3 runs 19 residues.

The J gene is TRBJ1-2, the V gene TRBV12-3 or TRBV12-4; D may be TRBD1 (5 bases). V was shortened by 6 bases and J by 0 bases, with 17 bases between the two germline ends. The CDR3 has 16 residues. The CDR3 region is CASRGPGAGANYGYTF. The CDR3 DNA follows: TGTGCCAGCAGGGGGCCGGGTGCGGGAGCTAACTATGGCTACACCTTC.